The 27 T cell receptor beta chains in this list originate from one sample, sequenced in a study of shared clonotypes between healthy human individuals. The method was immunoSEQ multiplex PCR; TCRdb's version includes in-frame clones alone and lacks a portion of them. The profile shows roughly 2.2 million clones, about 92% of them singletons. Sequencing was done on a sample of naive CD4+ T cells from PBMCs. Noted subset: CD45RA+ positively selected. All receptors come from a man between 18 and 35 years old in good health. Some clones in this sample may be carry-over from other donors' samples.

The rearrangement uses TRBV28 and TRBJ2-7; 8 bases align to TRBD2. Germline V gene lookup returns CDR1 MDHEN and CDR2 SYDVKM. The CDR3 runs 13 residues. V lost 5 bases, J lost 5 bases, and 5 bases stayed unmatched. CDR3 amino acids: CASSGTSINEQYF. As DNA, the CDR3 is TGTGCCAGCAGTGGGACTAGTATCAACGAGCAGTACTTC.

V is TRBV7-9 and J is TRBJ1-4; the D is unclear. CDR1 and CDR2 from the germline V gene are SEHNR and FQNEAQ (reference sequence). The CDR3 spans 13 residues. V was trimmed by 1 base and J by 12 bases, leaving 12 bases between them. Here the CDR3 reads CASSLDTEFELFF. CDR3 DNA: TGTGCCAGCAGCTTAGATACAGAATTCGAACTGTTTTTT.

The V and J genes are TRBV9 and TRBJ2-4, with 7 bases lining up with TRBD2. J lost 3 bases, V lost 4 bases, and 7 bases had no gene match. Germline loops: CDR1 SGDLS, CDR2 YYNGEE. The CDR3 runs 15 residues. The CDR3 region is CASSPGGSFKNIQYF. The CDR3 nucleotides read TGTGCCAGCAGCCCCGGCGGGAGCTTCAAAAACATTCAGTACTTC.

The chain links TRBV14 to TRBJ2-7, with TRBD1 matching 8 bases. The length of the CDR3 is 15 residues. V shed 1 base, J shed 2 bases, and the junction held 4 bases outside the gene matches. Germline CDR1 SGHDN, CDR2 FVKESK. CDR3 sequence (DNA): TGTGCCAGCAGCCAAGGGACAGGGATAACCTACGAGCAGTACTTC. Protein sequence: CASSQGTGITYEQYF. Based on the CDR3 plus reference TRBV14 and TRBJ2-7, the full variable domain is EAGVTQFPSHSVIEKGQTVTLRCDPISGHDNLYWYRRVMGKEIKFLLHFVKESKQDESGMPNNRFLAERTGGTYSTLKVQPAELEDSGVYFCASSQGTGITYEQYFGPGTRLTVT.

The chain carries TRBV9 and TRBJ2-3; TRBD2 matches at 7 bases. V gave up 3 bases and J gave up 3 bases; unmatched junction bases: 10. The V gene's germline CDR1 is SGDLS and CDR2 YYNGEE. CDR3 length: 16 residues. CDR3 DNA sequence: TGTGCCAGCAGCGCCGGCCTAGGCGGGAGTACAGATACGCAGTATTTT. This gives the protein CASSAGLGGSTDTQYF. The full variable domain, in which reference TRBV9 and TRBJ2-3 provide the parts outside the CDR3, is DSGVTQTPKHLITATGQRVTLRCSPRSGDLSVYWYQQSLDQGLQFLIQYYNGEERAKGNILERFSAQQFPDLHSELNLSSLELGDSALYFCASSAGLGGSTDTQYFGPGTRLTVL.

Of note for this clone: Other DNA sequences of this sample code for an identical CDR3. V gene TRBV5-1 combines with J gene TRBJ2-7, with D maybe TRBD1 (5 bases). The length of the CDR3 is 13 residues. The germline gives CDR1 SGHRS, CDR2 YFSETQ. With 0 bases removed from V and 2 bases from J, the gap between germline ends came to 6 bases. The chain's CDR3 is CASSLVGPYEQYF. The CDR3 nucleotides are TGCGCCAGCAGCTTGGTGGGGCCCTACGAGCAGTACTTC.

This chain connects TRBV28 to TRBJ2-7; D might be TRBD2 (6 bases). This CDR3 is built from 14 residues. Germline V gives CDR1 MDHEN, CDR2 SYDVKM. The V end lost 2 bases, the J end lost 3 bases, and 11 bases lay between the germline ends. CDR3 loop: CASSLEGGRYEQYF. In DNA, the CDR3 is TGTGCCAGCAGTTTAGAGGGAGGACGCTACGAGCAGTACTTC.

This clone was seen once. Different DNA sequences within this sample yield the same CDR3. CDR3 amino acids: CASSLGLANTGELFF. The DNA of the CDR3 is TGTGCCAGCAGCTTGGGACTCGCGAACACCGGGGAGCTGTTTTTT. The V and J genes are TRBV7-2 and TRBJ2-2, with D possibly being TRBD2 (6 bases). The CDR3 is 15 residues long. Germline CDR1 reads SGHTA; CDR2 reads FQGNSA. With 3 bases removed from V and 0 bases from J, the gap between germline ends came to 8 bases.

The V call is TRBV27, the J call TRBJ2-7; D might be TRBD2 (6 bases). The CDR3 runs to 19 residues. Per the germline V gene, CDR1 is MNHEY and CDR2 is SMNVEV (reference sequence). The ends were cut back, 7 bases at V and 0 bases at J, with 28 bases in the middle. CDR3 residues: CASNSKAIRGGTASYEQYF. CDR3 in DNA: TGTGCCAGCAATTCAAAAGCAATTCGGGGCGGGACGGCCTCCTACGAGCAGTACTTC.

The V gene is TRBV6-1, the J gene TRBJ1-5; D not certain. Trimming took 3 bases from V and 3 from J, leaving 9 bases between them. CDR3 size: 14 residues. Germline loops: CDR1 MNHNS, CDR2 SASEGT. CDR3 DNA: TGTGCCAGCAGTGACCAGGTTTACAATCAGCCCCAGCATTTT. Translation gives CASSDQVYNQPQHF.

The CDR3 reads CASSGTSGSSYEQFF. The CDR3, as DNA: TGTGCCAGCAGTGGGACTAGCGGGAGTTCGTATGAGCAGTTCTTC. The V call is TRBV6-1, the J call TRBJ2-1; 13 bases match TRBD2. Germline trimming cut 4 bases from V and 8 bases from J; bases unmatched to any gene: 5. The CDR3 has 15 residues. CDR1 and CDR2 (germline): MNHNS, SASEGT.

The genes are TRBV2 and TRBJ2-7; the D gene is possibly TRBD2 (5 bases). Germline V gives CDR1 SNHLY, CDR2 FYNNEI. This CDR3 spans 14 amino acids. V dropped 0 bases and J dropped 5 bases, with 11 bases sitting between them. The CDR3 nucleotides are TGTGCCAGCAGTGAAGCCGCCCCGAGGGACGAGCAGTACTTC. Translating it yields CASSEAAPRDEQYF.

The V call is TRBV6-5, the J call TRBJ2-7; 7 nucleotides agree with TRBD1. Germline values: CDR1 MNHEY, CDR2 SVGAGI. Germline trimming cut 7 bases from V and 0 bases from J; bases unmatched to any gene: 6. CDR3 length equals 14 residues. CDR3 sequence (DNA): TGTGCCAGCACGAAGACAGGGCTCTCCTACGAGCAGTACTTC. Amino acid sequence: CASTKTGLSYEQYF.

This sequence joins TRBV2 and TRBJ2-7; 7 nucleotides line up with TRBD2. CDR3 length: 14 amino acids. The germline V gene encodes CDR1 SNHLY and CDR2 FYNNEI. J was trimmed by 1 base and V by 4 bases; bases with no gene match: 4. CDR3 in amino acids: CASSGGGRSYEQYF. CDR3 in DNA: TGTGCCAGCAGTGGGGGGGGTCGATCCTACGAGCAGTACTTC.

This chain connects TRBV7-9 to TRBJ2-7; 10 bases fit TRBD2. The CDR3 is made up of 19 amino acids. Losses at the gene ends were 2 bases for V and 0 bases for J; bases not matched to a gene: 13. The germline gives CDR1 SEHNR, CDR2 FQNEAQ (reference sequence). CDR3 residues: CASSLYGGASGGPSYEQYF. The CDR3 region has the DNA TGTGCCAGCAGCTTATATGGTGGCGCTAGCGGGGGACCCTCCTACGAGCAGTACTTC.

The chain recombines TRBV5-1 with TRBJ2-7; TRBD2 matches 11 bases. CDR3 size: 15 residues. Germline CDR1 SGHRS, CDR2 YFSETQ. V shed 2 bases, J shed 2 bases, and the junction held 3 bases outside the gene matches. CDR3 protein: CASSFSGRATYEQYF. The CDR3 DNA follows: TGCGCCAGCAGCTTTAGCGGGAGGGCCACCTACGAGCAGTACTTC.

V and J are TRBV5-1 and TRBJ1-2; no firm D call. V was clipped by 7 bases and J by 5 bases, with 12 bases between them. Germline values: CDR1 SGHRS, CDR2 YFSETQ. CDR3 length: 12 amino acids. As DNA, the CDR3 is TGCGCCAGCTCCCAAGGAGAATATGGCTACACCTTC. It is translated as CASSQGEYGYTF.

The rearrangement uses TRBV6-6 and TRBJ2-2, with D perhaps matching TRBD1 (6 bases). The CDR3 consists of 14 residues. In germline, CDR1 is MNHNY, CDR2 SVGAGI (reference sequence). Trimming removed 2 bases from V and 4 bases from J, with 8 bases in between. The CDR3 loop reads CASSYDRPTGELFF. CDR3 bases: TGTGCCAGCAGTTACGACAGGCCCACCGGGGAGCTGTTTTTT.

The chain uses TRBV9 and TRBJ2-3, with a weak D call TRBD2 (5 bases). In germline, CDR1 is SGDLS, CDR2 YYNGEE. V was pared by 4 bases and J by 4 bases, with 13 bases between. The CDR3 contains 14 residues. The CDR3 bases are TGTGCCAGCAGCCTCCGGACTGGGCCAGATACGCAGTATTTT. Its translation: CASSLRTGPDTQYF. Full variable domain (remainder filled in from reference TRBV9 and TRBJ2-3): DSGVTQTPKHLITATGQRVTLRCSPRSGDLSVYWYQQSLDQGLQFLIQYYNGEERAKGNILERFSAQQFPDLHSELNLSSLELGDSALYFCASSLRTGPDTQYFGPGTRLTVL.

This chain links TRBV25-1 with TRBJ2-2; D gene ambiguous. The germline V and J ends were trimmed by 7 bases and 1 base, with 13 bases remaining between them. The CDR3 is 15 amino acids. CDR1 MGHDK and CDR2 SYGVNS come from the germline V gene. The CDR3 loop reads CASKGAGVNTGELFF. Written as DNA, the CDR3 is TGTGCCAGCAAGGGTGCCGGAGTGAACACCGGGGAGCTGTTTTTT.

The chain links TRBV11-2 to TRBJ1-3, with D uncertain. Per germline, CDR1 SGHAT and CDR2 FQNNGV. Trimming cost V 0 bases and J 2 bases, with 5 bases left between them. The CDR3 has 14 residues. CDR3 amino acids: CASSLDGAGNTIYF. CDR3 nucleotide sequence: TGTGCCAGCAGCTTAGATGGGGCTGGAAACACCATATATTTT.

This chain links TRBV28 with TRBJ2-7, with 13 bases lining up with TRBD2. V dropped 6 bases and J dropped 6; count of bases not matched to a gene: 8. CDR1 and CDR2 from the germline V gene are MDHEN and SYDVKM. The CDR3 sequence is 15 residues long. The CDR3 bases are TGTGCCAGCAGCCCAGGACTAGCGGGAGCAAGCGAGCAGTACTTC. It is translated as CASSPGLAGASEQYF.

On this clone: The identical CDR3 is also encoded by other nucleotide sequences in the sample. CDR3 loop: CSVGQGRTEAFF. The DNA for the CDR3 is TGCAGCGTTGGACAGGGGAGGACTGAAGCTTTCTTT. This chain connects TRBV29-1 to TRBJ1-1, with 8 positions matching TRBD1. The ends lost 4 bases at V and 5 bases at J; junction bases unmatched: 3. Germline values: CDR1 SQVTM, CDR2 ANQGSEA. The CDR3 totals 12 residues.

V gene TRBV5-1 combines with J gene TRBJ1-4; TRBD1 agrees at 9 bases. Germline values: CDR1 SGHRS, CDR2 YFSETQ. The CDR3 extends over 18 amino acids. V lost 3 bases, J lost 0 bases, and 9 bases stayed unmatched. CDR3 nucleotides: TGCGCCAGCAGCTCGGCAATTAGGACAGGGGCAACTAATGAAAAACTGTTTTTT. This codes for CASSSAIRTGATNEKLFF.

Concerning this clone: The same CDR3 also results from other DNA sequences found in this sample. The chain couples TRBV7-2 to TRBJ1-1, with D uncertain. V gave up 3 bases and J gave up 1 base, with 6 bases separating them. Germline-derived CDR1 and CDR2 are SGHTA and FQGNSA. The CDR3 sequence is 13 residues long. CDR3 in DNA: TGTGCCAGCAGCTTGGGCAGGAACACTGAAGCTTTCTTT. This gives the protein CASSLGRNTEAFF.

The chain has TRBV19 and TRBJ1-5; D not certain. The CDR3 length is 21 residues. Germline V gives CDR1 LNHDA, CDR2 SQIVND (reference sequence). Deletions cut 0 bases from V and 0 bases from J, with 24 bases between. The CDR3 region has the DNA TGTGCCAGTAGTATAGATCGCCCCGGTCGGGGTGGATCCTATAGCAATCAGCCCCAGCATTTT. This translates into CASSIDRPGRGGSYSNQPQHF.

This clone showed up just once. This chain connects TRBV28 to TRBJ2-7, with 7 bases matching TRBD2. The CDR3 totals 16 residues. The V gene end was trimmed by 3 bases and the J gene end by 0 bases; junction bases not matched to a gene: 8. Germline assignment: CDR1 MDHEN and CDR2 SYDVKM. CDR3 protein: CASSLSLAVSSYEQYF. In nucleotides, the CDR3 is TGTGCCAGCAGTTTGAGCCTAGCGGTGAGCTCCTACGAGCAGTACTTC.